Below are 28 T cell receptor beta chains sequenced from a single sample in a study of blood T cell repertoires in COVID-19. TCRdb's table, derived via immunoSEQ multiplex PCR, lists solely in-frame clones and lacks some. The sample records 45,000 to 55,000 clones, 65% to 85% being singletons. The sequenced material came from peripheral blood. The receptors were gathered from a middle-aged man with active COVID-19.

The chain links TRBV11-2 to TRBJ2-7; 9 positions agree with TRBD1. The CDR3 extends over 14 amino acids. Germline values: CDR1 SGHAT, CDR2 FQNNGV. V was clipped by 5 bases and J by 4 bases; unmatched bases: 6. CDR3 residues: CASSPGTGRYEQYF. The CDR3 DNA sequence: TGTGCCAGCAGCCCCGGGACAGGGAGGTACGAGCAGTACTTC.

CDR3 in amino acids: CASSPPTRSAELFF. The CDR3 coding sequence is TGTGCCAGCTCACCACCGACACGGTCCGCTGAGCTGTTTTTT. J is TRBJ2-2 and V is TRBV18; unclear D gene. The CDR3 runs 14 residues. Germline V gene lookup returns CDR1 KGHSH and CDR2 LQKENI. V gave up 0 bases and J gave up 11 bases, with 13 bases separating them.

This clone was detected once. The chain combines TRBV29-1 with TRBJ2-3; TRBD2 matches at 7 bases. Germline CDR1 SQVTM, CDR2 ANQGSEA. V was pared by 4 bases and J by 9 bases, with 4 bases of the junction left unmatched. The CDR3 consists of 11 residues. CDR3 coding DNA: TGCAGCGTTGGGGAGGGTGAGACGCAGTATTTT. It codes for CSVGEGETQYF.

The chain is built from TRBV4-2 and TRBJ2-5, with D tentatively TRBD2 (6 bases). Germline-derived CDR1 and CDR2 are LGHNA and YNFKEQ. CDR3 length: 16 residues. V was clipped by 0 bases and J by 4 bases, with 15 bases between them. CDR3 in DNA: TGTGCCAGCAGCCAAGAAGGGACCGGGGGAGGAGAGACCCAGTACTTC. Protein sequence: CASSQEGTGGGETQYF.

In this sample, this clone turned up a few times. The chain uses TRBV4-1 and TRBJ2-7; D unresolved. Germline loops: CDR1 MGHRA, CDR2 YSYEKL. The CDR3 runs to 15 residues. The V gene lost 3 bases and the J gene lost 2 bases, with 14 bases spanning the gap. In DNA, the CDR3 is TGCGCCAGCAGCCAGGGCTTGGGCCCGCCCTACGAGCAGTACTTC. Amino acids: CASSQGLGPPYEQYF.

The chain joins TRBV9 to TRBJ2-7; maybe TRBD2 (7 bases). This CDR3 is built from 14 residues. Germline values: CDR1 SGDLS, CDR2 YYNGEE. Trimming cost V 0 bases and J 6 bases, with 13 bases left between them. The CDR3 region has the DNA TGTGCCAGCAGCGTAGGAGGGGGGGGCACCGAGCAGTACTTC. Its translation: CASSVGGGGTEQYF. The whole variable domain, remainder taken from reference TRBV9 and TRBJ2-7, is DSGVTQTPKHLITATGQRVTLRCSPRSGDLSVYWYQQSLDQGLQFLIQYYNGEERAKGNILERFSAQQFPDLHSELNLSSLELGDSALYFCASSVGGGGTEQYFGPGTRLTVT.

The V and J genes are TRBV28 and TRBJ1-4; weak D call: TRBD1 (5 bases). Germline V gene sequence: CDR1 MDHEN, CDR2 SYDVKM. V lost 5 bases and J 0 bases, leaving 16 bases between the germline ends. The length of the CDR3 is 17 residues. CDR3 region: CASSPLGGGATNEKLFF. CDR3 DNA sequence: TGTGCCAGCAGTCCTCTGGGGGGGGGTGCAACTAATGAAAAACTGTTTTTT.

This clone occurred a few times. This chain joins TRBV12-5 and TRBJ2-5; D is uncertain. Deletions cut 1 base from V and 5 bases from J, with 5 bases between. Germline V gene lookup returns CDR1 LGHNT and CDR2 FRNRAP. CDR3 length: 12 residues. The DNA for the CDR3 is TGTGCTAGTGGTTTGGAGGAGGAGACCCAGTACTTC. This sequence encodes CASGLEEETQYF. Full variable domain (rest looked up from reference TRBV12-5 and TRBJ2-5): DARVTQTPRHKVTEMGQEVTMRCQPILGHNTVFWYRQTMMQGLELLAYFRNRAPLDDSGMPKDRFSAEMPDATLATLKIQPSEPRDSAVYFCASGLEEETQYFGPGTRLLVL.

CDR3 bases: TGTGCCAGCAGTATTAATGGACAGGGGGACACTGAAGCTTTCTTT. It codes for CASSINGQGDTEAFF. The rearrangement uses TRBV27 and TRBJ1-1; 10 nucleotides match TRBD1. The V and J ends lost 5 bases and 3 bases, in that order; junction bases with no gene match: 6. Germline CDR1 MNHEY, CDR2 SMNVEV (reference sequence). The CDR3 consists of 15 residues.

This chain links TRBV27 with TRBJ1-1; D gene uncertain. Trimming took off 5 bases at V and 2 bases at J, with 12 bases between the two ends. The CDR3 totals 14 residues. CDR1 and CDR2 from the germline V gene are MNHEY and SMNVEV (reference sequence). Here the CDR3 reads CASSLLAGNTEAFF. The CDR3, as DNA: TGTGCCAGCAGTCTCTTGGCGGGTAACACTGAAGCTTTCTTT.

The chain is built from TRBV6-5 and TRBJ1-1; 7 nucleotides match TRBD1. The CDR3 totals 15 residues. Germline values: CDR1 MNHEY, CDR2 SVGAGI. The V segment lost 2 bases and the J segment 1 base; nucleotides outside the gene matches: 4. The CDR3 sequence: CASSYEGAGNTEAFF. CDR3 coding DNA: TGTGCCAGCAGTTACGAGGGGGCGGGGAACACTGAAGCTTTCTTT.

The chain carries TRBV3-1 (or the pseudogene TRBV3-2) and TRBJ1-2; no definite D call. The V and J ends lost 0 bases and 5 bases respectively, with 10 bases between them. The germline gives CDR1 LGHDT, CDR2 YNNKEL (reference sequence). This CDR3 has 14 residues. CDR3 region: CASSQDLSPYGYTF. The CDR3 nucleotides are TGTGCCAGCAGCCAAGATCTTAGTCCTTATGGCTACACCTTC.

This clone has only one observation. The chain couples TRBV6-5 to TRBJ2-3, with a tentative D call TRBD2 (6 bases). Looked up from germline, CDR1 is MNHEY and CDR2 is SVGAGI. V lost 3 bases to trimming and J lost 7 bases, with 11 bases between them. The CDR3 runs to 13 residues. The CDR3 protein is CASSYGAGNTQYF. CDR3 nucleotides: TGTGCCAGCAGTTATGGTGCGGGGAATACGCAGTATTTT.

This chain joins TRBV5-1 and TRBJ2-2, with TRBD1 matching over 8 bases. The CDR3 contains 16 residues. Germline-derived CDR1 and CDR2 are SGHRS and YFSETQ. V was clipped by 4 bases and J by 2 bases; unmatched bases: 7. DNA for the CDR3: TGCGCCAGCAGCCCTACGGACAGGGAAAACACCGGGGAGCTGTTTTTT. This codes for CASSPTDRENTGELFF.

The V and J genes are TRBV2 and TRBJ2-1; no clear D. Trimming pared 7 bases from V and 3 bases from J, leaving 7 bases between. CDR3 size: 12 residues. Germline CDR1 and CDR2: SNHLY and FYNNEI. CDR3 nucleotide sequence: TGTGCCAGCACCGCAGACTACAATGAGCAGTTCTTC. Its protein product is CASTADYNEQFF. The full variable domain, its missing parts supplied by reference TRBV2 and TRBJ2-1, is EPEVTQTPSHQVTQMGQEVILRCVPISNHLYFYWYRQILGQKVEFLVSFYNNEISEKSEIFDDQFSVERPDGSNFTLKIRSTKLEDSAMYFCASTADYNEQFFGPGTRLTVL.

The genes are TRBV10-3 and TRBJ1-1, with D tentatively TRBD1 (5 bases). Germline CDR1 and CDR2: ENHRY and SYGVKD. The CDR3 contains 14 residues. The V and J ends lost 3 bases and 2 bases respectively, with 10 bases between them. The CDR3 loop reads CAISDDSFNTEAFF. CDR3 DNA sequence: TGTGCCATCAGTGATGACAGCTTTAACACTGAAGCTTTCTTT.

The V and J genes are TRBV28 and TRBJ2-1; weak D call: TRBD2 (6 bases). This CDR3 is 14 amino acids long. Trimming left V 8 bases short and J 8 bases short, with 19 bases between. Per germline, CDR1 MDHEN and CDR2 SYDVKM. In DNA, the CDR3 is TGTGCCAGCTCCTCCCCGGGGGAAGATGATGAGCAGTTCTTC. Translation: CASSSPGEDDEQFF.

The chain combines TRBV11-2 with TRBJ1-2; D perhaps matches TRBD1 (5 bases). Between the trimmed V and J ends, which lost 2 bases and 8 bases, there was a span of 12 bases. Germline V CDR1 and CDR2: SGHAT, FQNNGV. The CDR3 is 13 residues long. The DNA for the CDR3 is TGTGCCAGCAGCTTAACGGAAGGGGTGGGCTACACCTTC. Protein: CASSLTEGVGYTF.

This clone turned up a few times. The sample holds other DNA sequences that translate to the same CDR3. V is TRBV6-5 and J is TRBJ2-7; possible D gene TRBD1, 6 bases. Trimming cost V 0 bases and J 6 bases, with 12 bases left between them. Germline CDR1 is MNHEY and CDR2 is SVGAGI. The CDR3 is 14 residues long. CDR3 in amino acids: CASSYSTTGSEQYF. CDR3 coding DNA: TGTGCCAGCAGTTACTCGACAACAGGGTCCGAGCAGTACTTC.

The genes are TRBV15 and TRBJ2-2; the D gene is possibly TRBD1 (6 bases). The germline V gene has CDR1 LNHNV and CDR2 YYDKDF (reference sequence). Trimming left V 0 bases short and J 0 bases short, with 8 bases between. This CDR3 comprises 16 residues. The CDR3, as DNA: TGTGCCACCAGCAGAGATAACAGGGCGAACACCGGGGAGCTGTTTTTT. Its protein is CATSRDNRANTGELFF.

The gene calls are TRBV7-7 and TRBJ2-2; maybe TRBD1 (6 bases). Trimming took 2 bases from V and 8 from J, leaving 30 bases between them. CDR1 is SSHAT, CDR2 FNYEAQ, per germline (reference sequence). The CDR3 extends over 20 amino acids. The CDR3 sequence is CASSLKFYSGELGLGGELFF. CDR3 coding DNA: TGTGCCAGCAGCTTAAAATTCTATTCAGGGGAACTTGGCCTTGGAGGGGAGCTGTTTTTT.

This clone has more than one count but fewer than ten. The chain employs TRBV20-1 and TRBJ2-7; D not resolved. The CDR3 has 13 residues. Per germline, CDR1 DFQATT and CDR2 SNEGSKA (reference sequence). V lost 3 bases to trimming and J lost 0 bases, with 9 bases between them. The CDR3 sequence is CSASPGISYEQYF. The DNA of the CDR3 is TGCAGTGCTAGTCCCGGTATCTCCTACGAGCAGTACTTC.

The genes are TRBV19 and TRBJ1-5; the D gene is possibly TRBD1 (5 bases). Germline V gene lookup returns CDR1 LNHDA and CDR2 SQIVND (reference sequence). This CDR3 region has 15 residues. V was shortened by 6 bases and J by 6 bases, with 18 bases between the two germline ends. This chain's CDR3 is CASSEPPDMFQPQHF. The DNA for the CDR3 is TGTGCCAGTAGCGAACCCCCGGACATGTTTCAGCCCCAGCATTTT.

The chain is built from TRBV5-5 and TRBJ1-1; D gene ambiguous. V lost 6 bases and J 5 bases, leaving 14 bases between the germline ends. Germline CDR1 and CDR2: SGHKS and YYEKEE (reference sequence). The CDR3 has 13 amino acids. The CDR3 DNA reads as TGTGCCAGCACCTCTAGTGTTTGGACTGAAGCTTTCTTT. Translation gives CASTSSVWTEAFF.

V is TRBV5-1 and J is TRBJ2-2, with 7 bases matching TRBD1. CDR3 size: 19 residues. Looked up from germline, CDR1 is SGHRS and CDR2 is YFSETQ. Unmatched junction bases numbered 14, after V lost 0 bases and J lost 3 bases. The CDR3 protein is CASSLAGITGQRYTGELFF. CDR3 nucleotide sequence: TGCGCCAGCAGCTTGGCCGGAATTACGGGACAGAGATACACCGGGGAGCTGTTTTTT.

The genes are TRBV7-2 and TRBJ1-3; 9 bases line up with TRBD1. The germline CDR1 and CDR2 sequences are SGHTA and FQGNSA. The CDR3 length is 15 residues. J was trimmed by 7 bases and V by 6 bases; bases with no gene match: 10. The CDR3: CASSLTGTGLNTIYF. CDR3 coding DNA: TGTGCCAGCAGTTTAACCGGGACAGGGTTGAACACCATATATTTT.

V gene TRBV4-2 combines with J gene TRBJ2-7; 9 nucleotides agree with TRBD2. Per the germline V gene, CDR1 is LGHNA and CDR2 is YNFKEQ. The J segment lost 0 bases and the V segment lost 0 bases, leaving 12 bases of the junction unmatched. This CDR3 has 19 residues. This CDR3 is CASSQDVSGGRIISYEQYF. The CDR3, as DNA: TGTGCCAGCAGCCAAGATGTTAGCGGGGGCCGAATTATCTCCTACGAGCAGTACTTC.

This chain uses TRBV6-5 with TRBJ1-4, with 10 nucleotides matching TRBD1. The germline V gene has CDR1 MNHEY and CDR2 SVGAGI. The V gene end was trimmed by 2 bases and the J gene end by 0 bases; junction bases not matched to a gene: 0. CDR3 length equals 16 residues. CDR3 nucleotides: TGTGCCAGCAGTTACGGGACAGGGGCAACTAATGAAAAACTGTTTTTT. This translates into CASSYGTGATNEKLFF.